This T cell receptor beta chain comes out of a study of shared clonotypes between healthy human individuals. Study-level points and caveats: Estimated richness was generally greater in naive than memory subsets.

Profiling relied on immunoSEQ multiplex PCR, and the TCRdb table lists in-frame clones only, not all of them. In the table there are more than 1.2 million clones, approximately 98.5% of which are singletons. As to this clone: Its antigen is still unknown.

Participating donors were healthy, HIV-negative adults free of recent acute infections or vaccinations. Germline CDR1 reads MNHEY; CDR2 reads SMNVEV (reference sequence). The CDR3 runs 13 residues. Trimming took off 7 bases at V and 7 bases at J, with 16 bases between the two ends. The sequenced material came from naive CD4+ T cells sorted from blood. Subset defined: CD45RA+ positively selected. The sequence was obtained from a man under 40 in good health. This chain connects TRBV27 to TRBJ1-2; D is unclear. CDR3 sequence (DNA): TGTGCCAGCACCCCCGGCTGGGGATTTGGCTACACCTTC. This sequence encodes CASTPGWGFGYTF.